Shown below are 26 T cell receptor beta chains from a single sample sequenced in a study of T cell responses to AZD1222 COVID-19 vaccine. Some clones are missing from TCRdb's copy, which holds only in-frame ones; the method was immunoSEQ multiplex PCR. Seen here are 130,000 to 150,000 clones, around 91% observed once, and the top ten hold 4% to 6%. The sample in question was peripheral blood, obtained on day 0 of AZD1222 vaccination. The receptor source for this set is an adult in good health.

The gene calls are TRBV27 and TRBJ2-2; D is unresolved. CDR1 MNHEY and CDR2 SMNVEV come from the germline V gene (reference sequence). The ends were cut back, 2 bases at V and 6 bases at J, with 4 bases in the middle. The CDR3 extends over 12 amino acids. CDR3 region: CASSLKAGELFF. CDR3 bases: TGTGCCAGCAGTTTAAAGGCCGGGGAGCTGTTTTTT.

This clone occurred once. The chain combines TRBV7-2 with TRBJ1-3; 7 bases match TRBD1. The V gene's germline CDR1 is SGHTA and CDR2 FQGNSA. With 0 bases clipped from V and 4 bases from J, the junction kept 0 bases outside the gene matches. The CDR3 is 14 amino acids. The CDR3 spells CASSLAGGGNTIYF. DNA for the CDR3: TGTGCCAGCAGCTTAGCAGGGGGCGGAAACACCATATATTTT.

The chain combines TRBV3-1 (or the pseudogene TRBV3-2) with TRBJ1-4, with D perhaps TRBD1 (5 bases). The CDR3 is 18 amino acids. Trimming removed 1 base at V and 4 bases at J, with 19 bases between. Germline lookup yields CDR1 LGHDT and CDR2 YNNKEL (reference sequence). CDR3: CASSQGPRALYVNEKLFF. The CDR3 DNA reads TGTGCCAGCAGCCAAGGGCCCAGGGCACTCTACGTTAATGAAAAACTGTTTTTT.

The chain combines TRBV27 with TRBJ1-5; weak D call: TRBD1 (5 bases). The CDR3 sequence is 17 residues long. Trimming took off 8 bases at V and 5 bases at J, with 25 bases between the two ends. Germline CDR1 MNHEY, CDR2 SMNVEV (reference sequence). This CDR3 reads CASPNGARELADQPQHF. The CDR3 region has the DNA TGTGCCAGCCCCAACGGGGCCAGGGAGTTGGCAGATCAGCCCCAGCATTTT.

V gene TRBV9 combines with J gene TRBJ2-7; tentatively, D is TRBD1 (5 bases). With 3 bases removed from V and 3 bases from J, the gap between germline ends came to 7 bases. Germline V CDR1 and CDR2: SGDLS, YYNGEE. This CDR3 has 12 amino acids. The CDR3 sequence: CASSGQGYEQYF. DNA of the CDR3: TGTGCCAGCAGCGGCCAGGGCTACGAGCAGTACTTC.

This chain links TRBV20-1 with TRBJ1-2; no clear D. This CDR3 spans 10 amino acids. The V gene's germline CDR1 is DFQATT and CDR2 SNEGSKA (reference sequence). V dropped 1 base and J dropped 4 bases, with 1 base sitting between them. The CDR3 DNA sequence: TGCAGTGCTAGAGCCTATGGCTACACCTTC. Amino acid sequence: CSARAYGYTF.

J is TRBJ2-4 and V is TRBV11-2, with D maybe TRBD1 (5 bases). Germline CDR1 is SGHAT and CDR2 is FQNNGV. V dropped 10 bases and J dropped 0 bases, with 13 bases sitting between them. This CDR3 contains 14 residues. Here the CDR3 reads CATTTVIAKNIQYF. DNA for the CDR3: TGTGCCACGACGACAGTAATAGCCAAAAACATTCAGTACTTC.

This clone came up a few times. The chain employs TRBV10-3 and TRBJ2-2; 11 positions agree with TRBD2. The CDR3 covers 15 residues. Per germline, CDR1 ENHRY and CDR2 SYGVKD. Trimming took 10 bases from V and 0 from J; bases not matched to a gene: 4. CDR3 amino acids: CASTGLAANTGELFF. The CDR3 region has the DNA TGTGCCAGCACGGGACTAGCGGCGAACACCGGGGAGCTGTTTTTT.

The CDR3 nucleotides read TGTGCCAGCAGTGAACCTGACACCGGGGAGCTGTTTTTT. Its translation: CASSEPDTGELFF. This chain joins TRBV6-1 and TRBJ2-2; D uncertain. Germline V lookup: CDR1 MNHNS, CDR2 SASEGT. The CDR3 loop spans 13 amino acids. The V gene lost 2 bases and the J gene lost 3 bases, with 4 bases spanning the gap.

This clone occurred once. The chain combines TRBV28 with TRBJ2-1; 8 nucleotides line up with TRBD1. The V segment lost 5 bases and the J segment 7 bases; nucleotides outside the gene matches: 7. The CDR3 consists of 14 residues. The germline V gene encodes CDR1 MDHEN and CDR2 SYDVKM. CDR3 sequence reads: CASSPGGERNEQFF. For the CDR3, the DNA is TGTGCCAGCAGTCCAGGGGGCGAGAGGAATGAGCAGTTCTTC. Full variable domain (remainder filled in from reference TRBV28 and TRBJ2-1): DVKVTQSSRYLVKRTGEKVFLECVQDMDHENMFWYRQDPGLGLRLIYFSYDVKMKEKGDIPEGYSVSREKKERFSLILESASTNQTSMYLCASSPGGERNEQFFGPGTRLTVL.

This rearrangement joins TRBV4-3 to TRBJ2-7; 7 nucleotides line up with TRBD1. The V segment lost 1 base and the J segment 2 bases; nucleotides outside the gene matches: 8. Germline CDR1 LGHNA, CDR2 YSLEER. This CDR3 contains 16 residues. In DNA, the CDR3 is TGCGCCAGCAGCCAAGCGCGACAGGGTCACACCTACGAGCAGTACTTC. Its protein is CASSQARQGHTYEQYF.

This chain connects TRBV19 to TRBJ1-4, with no clear D. This CDR3 contains 15 residues. Germline V lookup: CDR1 LNHDA, CDR2 SQIVND (reference sequence). Trimming stripped 3 bases from V and 0 bases from J, with 8 bases between. CDR3 nucleotide sequence: TGTGCCAGTAGTATTGATTTGGCAACTAATGAAAAACTGTTTTTT. This translates into CASSIDLATNEKLFF.

The chain employs TRBV6-5 and TRBJ2-3, with D perhaps being TRBD1 or TRBD2 (6 bases each). Trimming shortened V by 2 bases and J by 7 bases, and 16 bases separated the two germline ends. Looked up from germline, CDR1 is MNHEY and CDR2 is SVGAGI. The length of the CDR3 is 15 residues. CDR3 sequence: CASSYRGGRGNTQYF. CDR3 in DNA: TGTGCCAGCAGTTACCGAGGGGGGCGGGGAAATACGCAGTATTTT.

This chain links TRBV7-3 with TRBJ1-1; D possibly corresponds to TRBD1 (5 bases). V lost 5 bases, J lost 6 bases, and 19 bases lay in between. The CDR3 spans 15 residues. The germline V gene encodes CDR1 SGHTA and CDR2 FQGTGA. The CDR3: CASSLRGGGGAEAFF. CDR3 nucleotides: TGTGCCAGCAGCCTCCGAGGTGGGGGTGGCGCTGAAGCTTTCTTT.

Only a few counts were recorded for this clone. The J gene is TRBJ2-5, the V gene TRBV3-1 (or the pseudogene TRBV3-2); 10 bases map to TRBD2. CDR3 length: 17 amino acids. J gave up 4 bases and V 3 bases, and 11 bases lay outside the gene matches. The germline V gene has CDR1 LGHDT and CDR2 YNNKEL (reference sequence). The CDR3 sequence: CASSQALGLADRETQYF. The DNA for the CDR3 is TGTGCCAGCAGCCAGGCCCTAGGACTAGCGGATCGAGAGACCCAGTACTTC.

The rearrangement links TRBV5-3 to TRBJ1-3; weak D call: TRBD1 (6 bases). TRBV5-3 counts as an open reading frame of uncertain function. The CDR3 runs to 14 residues. V gave up 8 bases and J gave up 8 bases, with 20 bases separating them. This CDR3 reads CASMTPGVGDTIYF. DNA for the CDR3: TGTGCCAGTATGACGCCAGGGGTCGGGGACACCATATATTTT.

The chain joins TRBV6-6 to TRBJ1-2, with D uncertain. The V gene's germline CDR1 is MNHNY and CDR2 SVGAGI (reference sequence). The CDR3 runs 10 residues. V was trimmed by 8 bases and J by 6 bases, leaving 7 bases between them. The CDR3 DNA is TGTGCCAGCTATACGGATGGCTACACCTTC. Protein product: CASYTDGYTF.

The V and J genes are TRBV19 and TRBJ1-5; D might be TRBD1 (6 bases). From germline, CDR1 is LNHDA and CDR2 SQIVND (reference sequence). V was shortened by 5 bases and J by 11 bases, with 19 bases between the two germline ends. The CDR3 totals 14 residues. CDR3 loop: CASSPGGGPMAQHF. CDR3 DNA sequence: TGTGCCAGTAGTCCCGGGGGGGGGCCGATGGCCCAGCATTTT.

The chain has TRBV28 and TRBJ1-5; a weak D match, TRBD1 (5 bases). In germline, CDR1 is MDHEN, CDR2 SYDVKM. This CDR3 comprises 15 residues. Trimming left V 5 bases short and J 2 bases short, with 13 bases between. CDR3 DNA sequence: TGTGCCAGCAGTCCGGGGCAGGAGGGCAATCAGCCCCAGCATTTT. As protein: CASSPGQEGNQPQHF. Drawing the rest from reference TRBV28 and TRBJ1-5, the complete variable domain is DVKVTQSSRYLVKRTGEKVFLECVQDMDHENMFWYRQDPGLGLRLIYFSYDVKMKEKGDIPEGYSVSREKKERFSLILESASTNQTSMYLCASSPGQEGNQPQHFGDGTRLSIL.

The V call is TRBV15, the J call TRBJ1-5, with TRBD1 matching 8 bases. CDR1 LNHNV and CDR2 YYDKDF come from the germline V gene (reference sequence). The CDR3 runs 15 residues. With 4 bases clipped from V and 7 bases from J, the junction kept 9 bases outside the gene matches. The CDR3 loop is CATSTDREAEQPQHF. CDR3 sequence (DNA): TGTGCCACCAGCACGGACAGGGAGGCGGAACAGCCCCAGCATTTT.

The chain employs TRBV7-2 and TRBJ1-2; TRBD1 matches at 7 bases. The V gene's germline CDR1 is SGHTA and CDR2 FQGNSA. This CDR3 contains 14 residues. Trimming removed 1 base from V and 6 bases from J; junction bases left unmatched: 5. The CDR3 region is CASSLVQGGNGYTF. Here the CDR3 DNA reads TGTGCCAGCAGCTTAGTGCAGGGGGGGAATGGCTACACCTTC.

The chain carries TRBV7-2 and TRBJ1-5; 9 bases align to TRBD1. The germline CDR1 and CDR2 sequences are SGHTA and FQGNSA. The V and J ends lost 1 base and 4 bases, in that order; junction bases with no gene match: 2. The CDR3 is 15 amino acids. CDR3 residues: CASSLGGTGNQPQHF. For the CDR3, the DNA is TGTGCCAGCAGCTTAGGAGGGACAGGGAATCAGCCCCAGCATTTT. Full variable domain (remainder filled in from reference TRBV7-2 and TRBJ1-5): GAGVSQSPSNKVTEKGKDVELRCDPISGHTALYWYRQSLGQGLEFLIYFQGNSAPDKSGLPSDRFSAERTGGSVSTLTIQRTQQEDSAVYLCASSLGGTGNQPQHFGDGTRLSIL.

Turning to this clone: The germline gene is not matched at one end of the junction; a read error may be the cause. The rearrangement links TRBV20-1 to TRBJ2-7; 10 positions match TRBD1. The CDR3 runs 11 residues. Germline V gene data show CDR1 as DFQATT and CDR2 as SNEGSKA (reference sequence). The CDR3 spells CSAEKSGTGEF. The CDR3 coding sequence is TGCAGTGCTGAAAAATCCGGGACAGGGGAGTTC.

The chain's CDR3 is CASSPRTGLDNEKLFF. CDR3 sequence (DNA): TGTGCCAGCTCACCGAGGACAGGACTCGATAATGAAAAACTGTTTTTT. This chain connects TRBV18 to TRBJ1-4, with 7 bases lining up with TRBD1. The germline V gene encodes CDR1 KGHSH and CDR2 LQKENI. Germline trimming cut 3 bases from V and 4 bases from J; bases unmatched to any gene: 8. The CDR3 extends over 16 amino acids.

The chain couples TRBV5-5 to TRBJ2-5, with D tentatively TRBD1 (6 bases). Germline values: CDR1 SGHKS, CDR2 YYEKEE (reference sequence). V lost 3 bases, J lost 2 bases, and 8 bases lay in between. This CDR3 is built from 13 residues. The chain's CDR3 is CASSSGQQETQYF. Written as DNA, the CDR3 is TGTGCCAGCAGCTCCGGACAGCAAGAGACCCAGTACTTC. The whole variable domain, filled in from reference TRBV5-5 and TRBJ2-5, reads DAGVTQSPTHLIKTRGQQVTLRCSPISGHKSVSWYQQVLGQGPQFIFQYYEKEERGRGNFPDRFSARQFPNYSSELNVNALLLGDSALYLCASSSGQQETQYFGPGTRLLVL.

The chain carries TRBV5-1 and TRBJ2-4, with a possible D match to TRBD1 (6 bases). Germline V gene lookup returns CDR1 SGHRS and CDR2 YFSETQ. The CDR3 consists of 15 residues. The V gene lost 4 bases and the J gene lost 0 bases, with 11 bases spanning the gap. CDR3: CASSPTTGAKNIQYF. In DNA form, the CDR3 reads TGCGCCAGCAGCCCAACGACAGGAGCCAAAAACATTCAGTACTTC.